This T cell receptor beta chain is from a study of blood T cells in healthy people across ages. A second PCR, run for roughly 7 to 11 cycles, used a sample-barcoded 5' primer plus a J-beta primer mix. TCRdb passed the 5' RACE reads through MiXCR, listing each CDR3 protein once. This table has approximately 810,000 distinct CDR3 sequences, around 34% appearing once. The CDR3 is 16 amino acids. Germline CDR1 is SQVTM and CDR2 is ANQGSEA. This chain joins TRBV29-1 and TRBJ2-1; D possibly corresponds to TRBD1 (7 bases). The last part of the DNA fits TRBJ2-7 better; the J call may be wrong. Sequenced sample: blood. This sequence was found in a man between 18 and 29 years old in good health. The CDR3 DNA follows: TGCAGCGTTGAAGACGGGGGACAGAGCTCCTACAATGAGCAGTACTTC. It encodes CSVEDGGQSSYNEQYF.